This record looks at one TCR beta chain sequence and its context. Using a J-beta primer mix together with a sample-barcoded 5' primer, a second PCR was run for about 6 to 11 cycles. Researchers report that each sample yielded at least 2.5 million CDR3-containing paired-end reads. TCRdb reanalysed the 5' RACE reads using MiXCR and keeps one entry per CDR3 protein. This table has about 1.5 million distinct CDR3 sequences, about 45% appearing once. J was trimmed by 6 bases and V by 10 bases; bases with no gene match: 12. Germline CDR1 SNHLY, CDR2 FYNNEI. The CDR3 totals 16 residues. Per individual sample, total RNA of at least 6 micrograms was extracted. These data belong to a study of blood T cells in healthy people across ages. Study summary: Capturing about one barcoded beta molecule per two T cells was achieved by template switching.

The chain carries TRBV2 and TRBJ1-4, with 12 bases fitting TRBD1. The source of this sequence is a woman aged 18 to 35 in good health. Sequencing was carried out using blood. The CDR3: CATDLGQGAFDEKLFF. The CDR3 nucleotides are TGTGCCACCGATCTGGGACAGGGGGCTTTCGATGAAAAACTGTTTTTT.